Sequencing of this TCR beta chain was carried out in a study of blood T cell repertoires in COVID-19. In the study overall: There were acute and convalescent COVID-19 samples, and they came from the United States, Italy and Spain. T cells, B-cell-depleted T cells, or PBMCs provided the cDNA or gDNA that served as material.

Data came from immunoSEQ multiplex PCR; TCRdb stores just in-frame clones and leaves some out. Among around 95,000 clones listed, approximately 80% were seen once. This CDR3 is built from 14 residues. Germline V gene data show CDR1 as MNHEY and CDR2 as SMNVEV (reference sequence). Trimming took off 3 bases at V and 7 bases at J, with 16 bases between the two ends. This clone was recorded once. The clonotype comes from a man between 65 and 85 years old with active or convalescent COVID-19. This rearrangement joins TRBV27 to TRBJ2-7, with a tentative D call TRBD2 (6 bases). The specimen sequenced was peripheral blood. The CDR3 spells CASSLVGTLEEQYF. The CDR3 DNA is TGTGCCAGCAGTTTGGTGGGGACTCTTGAAGAGCAGTACTTC.